This T cell receptor beta chain was captured by sequencing in a study of response to subunit inactivated influenza vaccine. The CDR3 is 14 amino acids. V was pared by 8 bases and J by 3 bases, with 13 bases between. Germline CDR1 is MDHEN and CDR2 is SYDVKM. Each CDR3 protein gets one entry after TCRdb re-called the RT-PCR reads with MiXCR. The data show approximately 680,000 distinct CDR3 sequences, more than 15% seen once. The rearrangement links TRBV28 to TRBJ2-2, with no clear D. The TCR originated in a man in his fifties who received an inactivated influenza vaccine. The specimen was PBMCs from blood, collected about 13 days after vaccination. CDR3 residues: CASQTVSYTGELFF. CDR3 in DNA: TGTGCCAGCCAGACGGTGTCCTACACCGGGGAGCTGTTTTTT.